The T cell receptor beta chain under discussion was sequenced for a study of long-term antiretroviral therapy in people with HIV. Trimming removed 2 bases from V and 5 bases from J; junction bases left unmatched: 6. Germline V gene data show CDR1 as SGHRS and CDR2 as YFSETQ. The CDR3 sequence is 14 residues long. Running of the v3.0 immunoSEQ assay took place at survey level. Measured with immunoSEQ multiplex PCR; TCRdb has only the in-frame clones, and not every one. The sample yields tens of thousands of clones, 85% seen once. This sequence was found in a young man with HIV. Specimen: unsorted PBMCs, collected 3.3 years after starting antiretroviral therapy. The rearrangement links TRBV5-1 to TRBJ2-7; 8 bases are shared with TRBD1. This CDR3 is CASSFGQGSDEQYF. The DNA of the CDR3 is TGCGCCAGCAGCTTCGGACAGGGTAGCGACGAGCAGTACTTC. The variable domain in full, completed from reference TRBV5-1 and TRBJ2-7, reads KAGVTQTPRYLIKTRGQQVTLSCSPISGHRSVSWYQQTPGQGLQFLFEYFSETQRNKGNFPGRFSGRQFSNSRSEMNVSTLELGDSALYLCASSFGQGSDEQYFGPGTRLTVT.